Sequencing of this T cell receptor (beta chain) was carried out in a study of human T cells and chemical hapten exposure. The overall study: Patch tests containing 0.01% DPC, applied to the upper back, were read at 6 days.

Concerning this clonotype: The antigen remains unidentified.

Described time point: patch test 1, 2 weeks after DPC sensitization. Treatment indicated: therapeutic diphenylcyclopropenone sensitization with weekly scalp DPC. Per germline, CDR1 LGHNA and CDR2 YSLEER. The CDR3 is 17 residues long. Deletions cut 0 bases from V and 2 bases from J, with 15 bases between. Using its own MiXCR run on the RACE reads, TCRdb lists one record per CDR3 protein. The table has more than 100,000 distinct CDR3 sequences, roughly 13% seen once. The study's findings and limits: Donors in the study had alopecia, meaning their immune response may differ from healthy people's.

The origin of this receptor is a man between 18 and 35 years old with alopecia areata. Some clones in this sample may be carry-over from other donors' samples. The specimen comprised whole blood, sampled in connection with sensitization to the hapten diphenylcyclopropenone (DPC). The chain is built from TRBV4-3 and TRBJ2-3; either TRBD1 or TRBD2 may supply D (6 bases each). CDR3: CASSQDVSRGLTDTQYF. The CDR3 DNA reads TGCGCCAGCAGCCAAGATGTAAGCCGGGGGCTCACAGATACGCAGTATTTT.